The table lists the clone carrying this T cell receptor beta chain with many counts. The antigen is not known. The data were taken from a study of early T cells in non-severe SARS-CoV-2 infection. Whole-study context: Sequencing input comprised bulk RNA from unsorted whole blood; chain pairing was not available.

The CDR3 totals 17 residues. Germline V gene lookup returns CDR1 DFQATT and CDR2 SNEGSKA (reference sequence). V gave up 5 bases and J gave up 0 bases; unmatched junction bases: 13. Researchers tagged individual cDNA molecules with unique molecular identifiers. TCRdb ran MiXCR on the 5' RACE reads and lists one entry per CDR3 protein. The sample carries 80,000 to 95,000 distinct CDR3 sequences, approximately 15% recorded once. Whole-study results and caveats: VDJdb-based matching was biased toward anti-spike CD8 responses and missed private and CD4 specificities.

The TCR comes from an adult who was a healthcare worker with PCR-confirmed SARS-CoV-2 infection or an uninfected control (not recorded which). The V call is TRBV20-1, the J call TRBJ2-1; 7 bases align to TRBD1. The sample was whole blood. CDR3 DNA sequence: TGCAGTGCTGCTACGTTCCTAACAGGGGACTCCTACAATGAGCAGTTCTTC. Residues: CSAATFLTGDSYNEQFF.